The 16 T cell receptor beta chains reported below all come from one sample, sequenced in a study of beta chain features in type 1 diabetes. Notes on the study in general: Moderate but significant shortening of TCRB CDR3s was recorded in all four CD4+ subsets from Type 1 diabetes patients.

No antigen has been identified for these receptors. The isolated RNA, all of it, was reverse transcribed, so expressed TCRB transcripts were what got sequenced. Produced via immunoSEQ multiplex PCR; TCRdb's table is partial and in-frame only. The table includes about 700,000 clones, around 15% detected once. Specimen: naive CD4+ T cells from blood. The receptors originated from a man aged 18 to 29 with type 1 diabetes.

There are a few counts of this clone. V is TRBV15 and J is TRBJ2-7, with D perhaps matching TRBD2 (5 bases). Trimming pared 0 bases from V and 1 base from J, leaving 13 bases between. The CDR3 sequence is 16 residues long. Germline V CDR1 and CDR2: LNHNV, YYDKDF (reference sequence). The CDR3 protein is CATSRDPGLGSYEQYF. DNA for the CDR3: TGTGCCACCAGCAGAGATCCCGGACTGGGTTCCTACGAGCAGTACTTC.

The CDR3 here is CASSLGQNTGELFF. The CDR3, as DNA: TGTGCCAGCAGCTTAGGACAGAACACCGGGGAGCTGTTTTTT. The chain recombines TRBV7-2 with TRBJ2-2; D gene uncertain. Germline CDR1 is SGHTA and CDR2 is FQGNSA. This CDR3 region has 14 residues. Between the trimmed V and J ends, which lost 1 base and 1 base, there was a span of 4 bases.

CDR3 residues: CASSEWGSTDTQYF. CDR3 coding DNA: TGTGCCAGCAGTGAATGGGGTAGCACAGATACGCAGTATTTT. The chain has TRBV25-1 and TRBJ2-3; D unresolved. CDR3 size: 14 residues. Germline V gives CDR1 MGHDK, CDR2 SYGVNS. V was trimmed by 1 base and J by 0 bases, leaving 5 bases between them.

V and J are TRBV7-9 and TRBJ2-3; TRBD1 matches 8 bases. The CDR3 is 14 residues long. J gave up 2 bases and V 5 bases, and 3 bases lay outside the gene matches. CDR1 and CDR2 (germline): SEHNR, FQNEAQ (reference sequence). The CDR3 protein is CASSRQGNTDTQYF. The CDR3 DNA follows: TGTGCCAGCAGCCGACAGGGGAACACAGATACGCAGTATTTT.

The chain combines TRBV18 with TRBJ2-5, with unresolved D. The J call is in doubt because the DNA end fits TRBJ2-7 better. The CDR3 spans 11 residues. The germline V gene encodes CDR1 KGHSH and CDR2 LQKENI. CDR3 loop: CASSADYEQYF. The DNA for the CDR3 is TGTGCCAGCTCAGCGGATTACGAGCAGTACTTC.

The chain employs TRBV28 and TRBJ2-1; 7 positions agree with TRBD2. The germline CDR1 and CDR2 sequences are MDHEN and SYDVKM. CDR3 size: 16 residues. The junction had 11 bases not matched to a gene; V was cut back by 6 bases and J by 3 bases. CDR3 sequence: CASRPPRGFNYNEQFF. In nucleotides, the CDR3 is TGTGCCAGCAGACCTCCGCGGGGGTTCAACTACAATGAGCAGTTCTTC.

This clone was counted only a few times. J is TRBJ2-2 and V is TRBV6-5; 10 bases agree with TRBD2. The CDR3 runs to 15 residues. CDR1 is MNHEY, CDR2 SVGAGI, per germline. With V trimmed by 6 bases and J by 4 bases, 5 bases remained unmatched. The CDR3 protein is CASRDSGGATGELFF. The CDR3 DNA reads TGTGCCAGCAGGGACAGCGGGGGGGCCACCGGGGAGCTGTTTTTT.

This clone was observed a few times. The chain uses TRBV27 and TRBJ2-7; 7 bases map to TRBD1. Germline CDR1 is MNHEY and CDR2 is SMNVEV (reference sequence). The V gene end was trimmed by 6 bases and the J gene end by 3 bases; junction bases not matched to a gene: 8. The CDR3 loop spans 14 amino acids. The CDR3 protein is CASRRGTDLYEQYF. CDR3 coding DNA: TGTGCCAGCAGGAGAGGGACAGACCTCTACGAGCAGTACTTC.

This chain connects TRBV18 to TRBJ2-1, with D tentatively TRBD2 (6 bases). Deletions cut 4 bases from V and 3 bases from J, with 16 bases between. Germline V lookup: CDR1 KGHSH, CDR2 LQKENI. The CDR3 covers 16 residues. CDR3 sequence reads: CASSLTGTEYYNEQFF. The CDR3 DNA follows: TGTGCCAGCTCACTCACCGGGACTGAATACTACAATGAGCAGTTCTTC. The full variable domain, rest sourced from reference TRBV18 and TRBJ2-1, is NAGVMQNPRHLVRRRGQEARLRCSPMKGHSHVYWYRQLPEEGLKFMVYLQKENIIDESGMPKERFSAEFPKEGPSILRIQQVVRGDSAAYFCASSLTGTEYYNEQFFGPGTRLTVL.

The chain has TRBV11-2 and TRBJ2-5, with TRBD2 identical over 10 bases. Trimming took 5 bases from V and 1 from J; bases not matched to a gene: 7. Per germline, CDR1 SGHAT and CDR2 FQNNGV. This CDR3 is built from 16 residues. The CDR3 sequence is CASSRWSSGGQETQYF. CDR3 DNA sequence: TGTGCCAGCAGCCGTTGGTCTAGCGGGGGCCAAGAGACCCAGTACTTC.

This clone was picked up a small number of times. This same CDR3 is encoded by further DNA sequences in the sample. The chain carries TRBV18 and TRBJ1-2, with a possible D match to TRBD1 (5 bases). CDR3 length: 14 residues. The germline V gene encodes CDR1 KGHSH and CDR2 LQKENI. V was clipped by 3 bases and J by 0 bases, with 8 bases between them. CDR3 residues: CASSPGTSNYGYTF. The CDR3, as DNA: TGTGCCAGCTCACCTGGGACCTCTAACTATGGCTACACCTTC.

This clone has a handful of counts. The gene calls are TRBV19 and TRBJ2-7, with D possibly matching TRBD1 (7 bases). The V end lost 0 bases, the J end lost 12 bases, and 18 bases lay between the germline ends. Per germline, CDR1 LNHDA and CDR2 SQIVND (reference sequence). The CDR3 contains 14 residues. The CDR3 bases are TGTGCCAGTAGTATAGACCCGTCCTACAGGGGACTGTACTTC. Translated, it gives CASSIDPSYRGLYF.

The chain carries TRBV7-9 and TRBJ1-5; D ambiguous. This CDR3 spans 15 amino acids. Germline CDR1 is SEHNR and CDR2 is FQNEAQ (reference sequence). Trimming cost V 5 bases and J 1 base, with 12 bases left between them. CDR3 loop: CASSPDPFSNQPQHF. DNA of the CDR3: TGTGCCAGCAGCCCGGACCCTTTCAGCAATCAGCCCCAGCATTTT.

The chain carries TRBV30 and TRBJ1-2, with 8 bases lining up with TRBD1. This CDR3 region has 18 residues. Germline V gene data show CDR1 as GTSNPN and CDR2 as SVGIG (reference sequence). With V trimmed by 2 bases and J by 4 bases, 18 bases remained unmatched. The CDR3 reads CAWSPQGAGQVRSYGYTF. The CDR3 nucleotides read TGTGCCTGGAGTCCTCAGGGGGCCGGGCAGGTCCGAAGCTATGGCTACACCTTC. Supplemented by reference TRBV30 and TRBJ1-2, the full variable domain reads SQTIHQWPATLVQPVGSPLSLECTVEGTSNPNLYWYRQAAGRGLQLLFYSVGIGQISSEVPQNLSASRPQDRQFILSSKKLLLSDSGFYLCAWSPQGAGQVRSYGYTFGSGTRLTVV.

In its sample, this clone was seen a few times. The J gene is TRBJ2-7, the V gene TRBV30, with D perhaps TRBD1 (5 bases). The germline V gene has CDR1 GTSNPN and CDR2 SVGIG (reference sequence). V was trimmed by 0 bases and J by 7 bases, leaving 13 bases between them. This CDR3 contains 13 residues. The CDR3 region is CAWSVRYGAEQYF. The CDR3, as DNA: TGTGCCTGGAGTGTACGGTATGGGGCAGAGCAGTACTTC.

This clone has more than one count but fewer than ten. This sequence joins TRBV19 and TRBJ2-2; TRBD1 matches at 8 bases. Germline V gene sequence: CDR1 LNHDA, CDR2 SQIVND (reference sequence). This CDR3 spans 16 amino acids. V lost 5 bases to trimming and J lost 0 bases; unmatched junction nucleotides: 5. The CDR3 nucleotides read TGTGCCAGTAGTTTAGCGACAGGGGCGAACACCGGGGAGCTGTTTTTT. Its protein product is CASSLATGANTGELFF.